This entry concerns a single TCR beta chain. Its specificity is not known. The CDR3 spans 14 residues. V lost 4 bases to trimming and J lost 5 bases; unmatched junction nucleotides: 4. CDR1 is MNHNY, CDR2 SVGAGI, per germline (reference sequence). Specified treatment: 19 received Ad26.COV2.S at low or high dose, single or two shots; several received placebo; per-sample allocation not given. After the first vaccine or placebo injection, samples were drawn on day 63. The method was immunoSEQ multiplex PCR; TCRdb's version includes in-frame clones alone and lacks a portion of them. The sample yields some 290,000 clones, about 86% seen once. The data belong to a study of Ad26.COV2.S vaccination and SARS-CoV-2 variants. In the study overall: Ad26.COV2.S given intramuscularly, once or twice 56 days apart. General study findings and limits: It was found that vaccine and placebo recipients had similar non-spike TCR breadth.

The specimen comprised peripheral blood, sampled in a trial of Ad26.COV2.S vaccine versus placebo. The sequence was obtained from a person between 18 and 65 years old who received the Ad26.COV2.S COVID-19 vaccine or a placebo. This chain uses TRBV6-6 with TRBJ2-7; 11 nucleotides match TRBD2. DNA of the CDR3: TGTGCCAGCAGTTGGGTAGCGGGGGGGAACGAGCAGTACTTC. It yields the protein CASSWVAGGNEQYF.